The sequence of this TCR beta chain was determined in a study of CD8+ T cells in alopecia areata. Study-wide background: Treatment of the treated patients consisted of oral tofacitinib, 5 to 10 mg twice daily. Tofacitinib treatment spanned 6 to 18 months, with 6 months off drug afterward. Study findings and constraints: Patients displayed less clarity in TCR sharing than mice, a finding possibly related to HLA. Lesional scalp exceeded normal scalp in clonality, especially in alopecia totalis/universalis.

CDR1 is SGHRS and CDR2 is YFSETQ in the germline V gene. The germline V and J ends were trimmed by 4 bases and 11 bases, with 18 bases remaining between them. The CDR3 is 13 amino acids. This clone showed up just a few times. What it binds is unknown. Sampling of alopecia areata patients yielded lesional scalp punch biopsies as well as peripheral blood. cDNA prepared by RNA extraction and subsequent reverse transcription served as the template for sequencing. TCRdb's copy holds only in-frame clones and misses some; the assay was immunoSEQ multiplex PCR. The table lists roughly 20,000 clones, more than 50% of them singletons, with over 6% in the top ten.

The chain is built from TRBV5-1 and TRBJ1-1; possible D gene TRBD1, 5 bases. Sequenced material: skin, taken at week 0. This sequence originates from a human donor with alopecia areata. DNA of the CDR3: TGCGCCAGCAGCCCCCGGGACGCCTTGGGGGCTTTCTTT. Amino acid sequence: CASSPRDALGAFF.